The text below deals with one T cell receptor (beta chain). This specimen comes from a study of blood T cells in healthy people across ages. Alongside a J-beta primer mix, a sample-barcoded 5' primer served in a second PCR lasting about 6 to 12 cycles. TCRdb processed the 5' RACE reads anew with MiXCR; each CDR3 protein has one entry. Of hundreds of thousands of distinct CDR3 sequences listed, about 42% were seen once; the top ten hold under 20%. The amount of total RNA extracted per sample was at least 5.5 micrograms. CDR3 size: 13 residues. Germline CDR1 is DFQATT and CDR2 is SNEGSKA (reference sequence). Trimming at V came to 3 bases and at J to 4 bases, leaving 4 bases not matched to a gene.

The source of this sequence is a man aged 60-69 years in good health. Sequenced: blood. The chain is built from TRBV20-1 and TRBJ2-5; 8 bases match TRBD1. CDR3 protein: CSARAGTGETQYF. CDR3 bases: TGCAGTGCTAGGGCAGGGACAGGAGAGACCCAGTACTTC.